These 22 T cell receptor beta chains came from one sample sequenced in a study of Ad26.COV2.S vaccination and SARS-CoV-2 variants. Treatment noted: around 19 received Ad26.COV2.S at low or high dose, single or two shots; several received placebo; per-sample allocation not given. On day 63 after the first injection, vaccine and placebo recipients gave samples. Method: immunoSEQ multiplex PCR; TCRdb's copy keeps in-frame clones and lacks some. The sample contains 350,000 to 450,000 clones, roughly 90% of which appear only once. The sequenced sample was peripheral blood, obtained in a trial of Ad26.COV2.S vaccine versus placebo. The receptors originated from a person between 18 and 60 years old who received the Ad26.COV2.S COVID-19 vaccine or a placebo.

CDR3 DNA sequence: TGTGCTAGTGGTTTGCCGGGACTAGCCCACCAAGAGACCCAGTACTTC. It specifies CASGLPGLAHQETQYF. The chain is built from TRBV12-5 and TRBJ2-5; 9 bases agree with TRBD2. J was trimmed by 0 bases and V by 2 bases; bases with no gene match: 4. The germline gives CDR1 LGHNT, CDR2 FRNRAP. This CDR3 spans 16 amino acids.

The chain has TRBV18 and TRBJ2-3; maybe TRBD2 (5 bases). CDR1 is KGHSH and CDR2 is LQKENI in the germline V gene. V shed 2 bases and J shed 4 bases, with 7 bases lying between them. The CDR3 consists of 13 residues. The DNA for the CDR3 is TGTGCCAGCTCACCATCCGGGGCAGATACGCAGTATTTT. Its protein is CASSPSGADTQYF.

The rearrangement links TRBV29-1 to TRBJ1-1; tentatively, D is TRBD1 (5 bases). In germline, CDR1 is SQVTM, CDR2 ANQGSEA. V lost 4 bases and J lost 5, with 17 bases in between. The CDR3 consists of 14 residues. This CDR3 is CSVASWGGTTEAFF. As DNA, the CDR3 is TGCAGCGTTGCATCGTGGGGTGGGACGACTGAAGCTTTCTTT.

The genes are TRBV7-9 and TRBJ2-2; TRBD1 agrees at 10 bases. This CDR3 comprises 15 residues. Germline values: CDR1 SEHNR, CDR2 FQNEAQ (reference sequence). J gave up 4 bases and V 5 bases, and 4 bases lay outside the gene matches. This CDR3 reads CASSPRDRGTGELFF. The CDR3 region has the DNA TGTGCCAGCAGCCCCCGGGACAGGGGCACCGGGGAGCTGTTTTTT.

The chain has TRBV5-1 and TRBJ2-1; no clear D. V was cut by 1 base and J by 8 bases, with 16 bases left in between. The CDR3 totals 15 residues. Germline CDR1 SGHRS, CDR2 YFSETQ. This chain's CDR3 is CASSLPGSGSHEQFF. The CDR3 DNA is TGCGCCAGCAGCTTGCCTGGCTCCGGATCCCATGAGCAGTTCTTC.

The chain recombines TRBV3-1 (or the pseudogene TRBV3-2) with TRBJ2-7; 10 bases fit TRBD2. The CDR3 length is 15 residues. With 0 bases clipped from V and 6 bases from J, the junction kept 5 bases outside the gene matches. Germline-derived CDR1 and CDR2 are LGHDT and YNNKEL (reference sequence). CDR3 protein: CASSQELAGVGEQYF. The CDR3 DNA follows: TGTGCCAGCAGCCAAGAGCTAGCGGGAGTGGGCGAGCAGTACTTC.

The chain joins TRBV29-1 to TRBJ2-7; 9 nucleotides agree with TRBD1. CDR3 size: 14 residues. V was clipped by 3 bases and J by 2 bases; unmatched bases: 5. CDR1 is SQVTM, CDR2 ANQGSEA, per germline. CDR3 sequence reads: CSVEFRDRAYEQYF. DNA for the CDR3: TGCAGCGTTGAGTTTCGGGACAGGGCCTACGAGCAGTACTTC.

The chain combines TRBV2 with TRBJ2-3; 7 bases map to TRBD2. This CDR3 has 14 amino acids. The V and J ends lost 7 bases and 4 bases, in that order; junction bases with no gene match: 8. Germline CDR1 and CDR2: SNHLY and FYNNEI. The CDR3 sequence is CASNRGGPADTQYF. CDR3 bases: TGTGCCAGCAATAGGGGAGGGCCAGCAGATACGCAGTATTTT.

The chain combines TRBV6-5 with TRBJ2-3; D uncertain. The germline gives CDR1 MNHEY, CDR2 SVGAGI. Trimming pared 6 bases from V and 2 bases from J, leaving 9 bases between. The CDR3 totals 13 residues. CDR3 residues: CASRSPYTDTQYF. The CDR3 DNA reads as TGTGCCAGCAGATCCCCGTACACAGATACGCAGTATTTT.

A single count supports this clone. The chain links TRBV28 to TRBJ2-7; weak D call: TRBD1 (5 bases). V lost 0 bases and J 4 bases, leaving 10 bases between the germline ends. This CDR3 region has 14 residues. Germline assignment: CDR1 MDHEN and CDR2 SYDVKM. The CDR3 sequence: CASSLWTESYEQYF. CDR3 DNA sequence: TGTGCCAGCAGTTTATGGACAGAGAGTTACGAGCAGTACTTC.

Here the CDR3 reads CASSRTSGRANNEQFF. The CDR3, as DNA: TGTGCCAGCAGTAGGACTAGCGGGAGAGCCAACAATGAGCAGTTCTTC. The gene calls are TRBV2 and TRBJ2-1; TRBD2 matches at 13 bases. The germline V gene has CDR1 SNHLY and CDR2 FYNNEI. CDR3 size: 16 residues. V gave up 5 bases and J gave up 5 bases; unmatched junction bases: 6. Full variable domain (remainder filled in from reference TRBV2 and TRBJ2-1): EPEVTQTPSHQVTQMGQEVILRCVPISNHLYFYWYRQILGQKVEFLVSFYNNEISEKSEIFDDQFSVERPDGSNFTLKIRSTKLEDSAMYFCASSRTSGRANNEQFFGPGTRLTVL.

The count of this clone is one. The chain couples TRBV5-6 to TRBJ2-7; a weak D match, TRBD1 (6 bases). Trimming removed 0 bases from V and 2 bases from J, with 12 bases in between. Germline CDR1 reads SGHDT; CDR2 reads YYEEEE. The CDR3 has 15 amino acids. CDR3 sequence reads: CASSLAGKGAYEQYF. The CDR3 DNA reads as TGTGCCAGCAGCTTGGCGGGTAAGGGGGCCTACGAGCAGTACTTC.

V usage is TRBV3-1 (or the pseudogene TRBV3-2) and J usage is TRBJ2-7; the D gene is possibly TRBD2 (5 bases). Germline CDR1 is LGHDT and CDR2 is YNNKEL (reference sequence). CDR3 size: 14 residues. Trimming shortened V by 0 bases and J by 6 bases, and 12 bases separated the two germline ends. The CDR3: CASSQDPGLGEQYF. The CDR3 DNA reads TGTGCCAGCAGCCAAGATCCGGGGTTGGGCGAGCAGTACTTC.

J is TRBJ1-4 and V is TRBV15, with D possibly TRBD1 on 5 matching bases. Germline loops: CDR1 LNHNV, CDR2 YYDKDF (reference sequence). The V end was cut by 3 bases, the J end by 4 bases, with 15 bases between. This CDR3 is built from 16 residues. CDR3 bases: TGTGCCACCAGCAGGCACTTGGGGCGCGTTAATGAAAAACTGTTTTTT. This codes for CATSRHLGRVNEKLFF.

V gene TRBV28 combines with J gene TRBJ2-7, with D tentatively TRBD1 (6 bases). The V gene lost 6 bases and the J gene lost 2 bases, with 14 bases spanning the gap. The CDR3 spans 14 residues. CDR1 and CDR2 from the germline V gene are MDHEN and SYDVKM. CDR3 coding DNA: TGTGCCAGCAGAATCAGGGGTCACACCTACGAGCAGTACTTC. It yields the protein CASRIRGHTYEQYF.

Only one count was recorded for this clone. The CDR3 region has the DNA TGTGCCAGCAGCGGGGCGGGAGGAGATGGCGCAGATACGCAGTATTTT. Translating gives CASSGAGGDGADTQYF. The chain is built from TRBV3-1 (or the pseudogene TRBV3-2) and TRBJ2-3; TRBD2 matches at 8 bases. The CDR3 length is 16 residues. The V segment lost 5 bases and the J segment 4 bases; nucleotides outside the gene matches: 11. The germline gives CDR1 LGHDT, CDR2 YNNKEL (reference sequence).

The chain links TRBV12-3 or TRBV12-4 to TRBJ2-7, with a possible D match to TRBD1 (6 bases). Deletions cut 3 bases from V and 2 bases from J, with 8 bases between. This CDR3 has 13 residues. CDR3 DNA sequence: TGTGCCAGCAGTTTCGGACAGACCTACGAGCAGTACTTC. Its protein is CASSFGQTYEQYF.

The chain has TRBV4-1 and TRBJ1-4; no clear D gene. Germline V gene data show CDR1 as MGHRA and CDR2 as YSYEKL. V gave up 3 bases and J gave up 0 bases, with 8 bases separating them. This CDR3 contains 15 residues. The chain's CDR3 is CASSHPSATNEKLFF. Here the CDR3 DNA reads TGCGCCAGCAGCCATCCTAGTGCAACTAATGAAAAACTGTTTTTT.

The V gene is TRBV5-6, the J gene TRBJ2-5, with D perhaps matching TRBD1 (5 bases). Germline V CDR1 and CDR2: SGHDT, YYEEEE. V was shortened by 2 bases and J by 5 bases, with 10 bases between the two germline ends. CDR3 length: 13 residues. The CDR3 DNA reads as TGTGCCAGCAGCTTCAGGGTCCGGGAGACCCAGTACTTC. Translating gives CASSFRVRETQYF.

This chain joins TRBV5-5 and TRBJ2-2, with 11 bases identical to TRBD2. CDR3 size: 15 residues. Per the germline V gene, CDR1 is SGHKS and CDR2 is YYEKEE (reference sequence). J lost 5 bases, V lost 4 bases, and 4 bases had no gene match. The CDR3 DNA follows: TGTGCCAGCAGCCCACTAGCGGGAGTAACCGGGGAGCTGTTTTTT. Protein product: CASSPLAGVTGELFF.

This clone appeared once. This chain joins TRBV27 and TRBJ1-6; D unresolved. V was shortened by 4 bases and J by 7 bases, with 5 bases between the two germline ends. CDR1 is MNHEY, CDR2 SMNVEV, per germline (reference sequence). There are 12 residues in the CDR3. The CDR3 here is CASSSSNSPLHF. The CDR3 bases are TGTGCCAGCAGTTCGTCGAATTCACCCCTCCACTTT.

The rearrangement joins TRBV12-5 to TRBJ2-7, with 12 bases fitting TRBD1. The CDR3 length is 17 residues. Germline assignment: CDR1 LGHNT and CDR2 FRNRAP. Trimming at V came to 3 bases and at J to 2 bases, leaving 8 bases not matched to a gene. As DNA, the CDR3 is TGTGCTAGTGGTTTCATTCTTCGGGACAGGGGGCCCTACGAGCAGTACTTC. This codes for CASGFILRDRGPYEQYF.